The clone carrying this TCR beta chain came up once. Its antigen is undetermined. Germline CDR1 reads MNHEY; CDR2 reads SMNVEV (reference sequence). Trimming stripped 2 bases from V and 1 base from J, with 11 bases between. The CDR3 runs 15 residues. This sample was taken from a study of cytomegalovirus exposure and HLA in healthy donors. Whole-study results and caveats: Clonal expansion was found to be greater in HLA-associated TCR beta chains than in equally common others in a later analysis.

13 Jbeta primers and 60 Vbeta primers were used for the PCR. Authors' processing steps: In a later analysis, of approximately 81 million unique beta chains, roughly 10 million appeared in at least two donors. TCRdb's copy holds only in-frame clones and misses some; the assay was immunoSEQ multiplex PCR. The DNA was the basis for D and trimming; V, J and clone size are from that table. The sample carries roughly 120,000 clones, 70% to 85% recorded once. This TCR was sampled from a human donor in good health. The chain combines TRBV27 with TRBJ1-1; a possible D gene is TRBD1 (6 bases). What was sequenced was PBMCs. CDR3 in amino acids: CASSLLGRGNTEAFF. For the CDR3, the DNA is TGTGCCAGCAGTTTACTGGGCAGGGGGAACACTGAAGCTTTCTTT.